The present T cell receptor (beta chain) was sequenced within a study of monozygotic twins with inflammatory bowel disease. General study findings and limits: Possibly reflecting limited power, no difference in repertoire similarity was found between concordant and discordant twins.

TCR libraries were prepared from roughly 3,700 ng total RNA each. TCRdb reprocessed the 5' RACE reads and stores each CDR3 protein as one record, lacking DNA. The sample yields about 160,000 distinct CDR3 sequences, of which the top ten take up roughly 2.6%. Points on this clonotype: Its antigen is currently unknown.

The CDR3 covers 12 residues. CDR1 is DFQATT, CDR2 SNEGSKA, per germline (reference sequence). This TCR derives from a human donor with ulcerative colitis or Crohn's disease, or a healthy co-twin of an affected twin (not recorded which). The rearrangement uses TRBV20-1 and TRBJ1-1; TCRdb's D call, TRBD1, is unchecked because there is no DNA. Material: blood. The CDR3 protein is CSAGGRDTEAFF.